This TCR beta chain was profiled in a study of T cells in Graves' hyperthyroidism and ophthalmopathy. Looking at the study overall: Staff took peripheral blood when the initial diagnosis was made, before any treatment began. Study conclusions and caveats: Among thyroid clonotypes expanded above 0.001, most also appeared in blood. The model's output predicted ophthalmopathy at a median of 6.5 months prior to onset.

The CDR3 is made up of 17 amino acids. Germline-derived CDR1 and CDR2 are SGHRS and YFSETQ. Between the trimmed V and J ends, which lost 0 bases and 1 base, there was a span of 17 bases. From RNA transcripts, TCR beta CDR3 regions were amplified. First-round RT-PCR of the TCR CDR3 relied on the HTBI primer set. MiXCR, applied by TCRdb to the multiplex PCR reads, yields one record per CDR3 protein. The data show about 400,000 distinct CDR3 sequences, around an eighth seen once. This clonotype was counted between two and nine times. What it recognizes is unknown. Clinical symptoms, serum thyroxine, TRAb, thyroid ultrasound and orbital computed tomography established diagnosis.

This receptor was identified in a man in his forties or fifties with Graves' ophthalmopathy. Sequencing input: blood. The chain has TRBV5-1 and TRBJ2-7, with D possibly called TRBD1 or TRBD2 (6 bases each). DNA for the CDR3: TGCGCCAGCAGCTTGGCGGGCAGGGGACTCAGTTCCTACGAGCAGTACTTC. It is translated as CASSLAGRGLSSYEQYF.